This paragraph reports one T cell receptor beta chain. The antigen remains unidentified. Generation of TCR beta cDNA was performed by 5'RACE template switching incorporating UMIs. Using the 5' RACE reads, TCRdb records one entry per CDR3 protein without DNA. Seen in this sample are a few hundred thousand distinct CDR3 sequences; the ten most common clones hold around 5.3%. Looked up from germline, CDR1 is MNHEY and CDR2 is SMNVEV (reference sequence). The CDR3 has 14 residues. The data were obtained in a study of T cells expressing NK-cell markers. Regarding the study as a whole: For five or six donors, the dominant NKG2C+ clonotypes made up roughly 1.0-7.5% of their CD8+ T cells.

The chain employs TRBV27 and TRBJ1-2; TCRdb's assignment of TRBD1 cannot be checked, as there is no DNA. The sample comprised blood T cells: a sorted CD56 or NKG2C T cell subset, CD4+ or CD8+ T cells, or bulk PBMC T cells (not recorded which). The sequence came from a man between 18 and 69 years old in good health. The CDR3 is CASRSAGTGRGYTF.